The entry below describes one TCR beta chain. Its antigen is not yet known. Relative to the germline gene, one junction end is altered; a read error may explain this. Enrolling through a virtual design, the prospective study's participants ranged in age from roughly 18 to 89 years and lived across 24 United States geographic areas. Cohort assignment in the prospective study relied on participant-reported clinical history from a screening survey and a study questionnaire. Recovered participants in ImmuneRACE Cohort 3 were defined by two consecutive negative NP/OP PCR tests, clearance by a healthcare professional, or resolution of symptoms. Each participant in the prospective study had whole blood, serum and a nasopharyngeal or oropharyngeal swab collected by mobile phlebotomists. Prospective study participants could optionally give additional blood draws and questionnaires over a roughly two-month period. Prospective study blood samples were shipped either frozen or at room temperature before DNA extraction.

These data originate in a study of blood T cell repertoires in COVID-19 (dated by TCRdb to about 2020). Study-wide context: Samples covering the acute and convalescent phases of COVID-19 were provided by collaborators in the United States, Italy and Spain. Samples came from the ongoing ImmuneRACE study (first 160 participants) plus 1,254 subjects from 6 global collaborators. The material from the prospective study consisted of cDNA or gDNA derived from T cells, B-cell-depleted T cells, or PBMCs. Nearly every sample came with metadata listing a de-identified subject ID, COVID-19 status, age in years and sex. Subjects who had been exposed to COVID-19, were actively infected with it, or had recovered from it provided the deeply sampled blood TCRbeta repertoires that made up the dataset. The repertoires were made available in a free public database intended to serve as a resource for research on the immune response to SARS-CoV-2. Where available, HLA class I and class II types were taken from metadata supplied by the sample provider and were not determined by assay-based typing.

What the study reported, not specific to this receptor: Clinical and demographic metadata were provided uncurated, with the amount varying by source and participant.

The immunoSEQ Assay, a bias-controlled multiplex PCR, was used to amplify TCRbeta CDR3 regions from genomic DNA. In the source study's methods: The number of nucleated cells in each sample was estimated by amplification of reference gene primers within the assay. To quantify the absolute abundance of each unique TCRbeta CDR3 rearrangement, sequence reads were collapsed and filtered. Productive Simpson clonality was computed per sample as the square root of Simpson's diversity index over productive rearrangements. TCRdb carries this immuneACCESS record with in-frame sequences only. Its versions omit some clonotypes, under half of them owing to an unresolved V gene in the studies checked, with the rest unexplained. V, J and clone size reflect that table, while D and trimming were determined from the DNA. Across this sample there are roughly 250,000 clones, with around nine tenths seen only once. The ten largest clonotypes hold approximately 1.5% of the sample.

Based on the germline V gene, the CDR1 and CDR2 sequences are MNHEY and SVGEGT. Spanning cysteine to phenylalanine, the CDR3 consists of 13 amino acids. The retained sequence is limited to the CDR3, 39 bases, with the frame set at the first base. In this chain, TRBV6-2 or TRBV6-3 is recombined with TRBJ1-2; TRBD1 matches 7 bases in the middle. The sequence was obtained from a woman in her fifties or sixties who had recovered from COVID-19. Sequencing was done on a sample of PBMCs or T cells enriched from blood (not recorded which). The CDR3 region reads CVSSDRDPYGYTF. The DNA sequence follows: TGTGTCAGCAGCGACAGGGATCCTTATGGCTACACCTTC.